The 5 T cell receptor beta chains listed next were all sequenced from one sample in a study of CD8+CD57+ T cells in acquired aplastic anemia (dated by TCRdb to the late 2010s). The patients picked for sequencing were ones in whom flow cytometry had shown an expansion of CD8+CD57+ cells. Sequencing was performed on an Illumina HiSeq 2000. Genomic DNA was used as template for profiling of TCR beta VDJ combinations and CDR3 sequences. TCRdb reprocessed the public reads (quality trimming at Q25 with fastp, clone calling with MiXCR) and kept in-frame beta chains. Rows merge per CDR3 protein into single entries with the most common DNA and genes. The sample records 150,000 to 200,000 distinct CDR3 sequences, 47% of which are singletons. The ten largest make up around 3% of the sample. The material sequenced was sorted CD4+, CD8+, or CD8+CD57+ T cells (not recorded which) from PBMCs. Receptors originate from a human donor with aplastic anemia.

The V call is TRBV12-5, the J call TRBJ2-3; TRBD2 matches at 9 bases. The CDR3 runs to 15 residues. Germline assignment: CDR1 LGHNT and CDR2 FRNRAP. Written as DNA, the CDR3 is TGTGCCAGCAGGTATAGCGGGGGTAGCACAGATACGCAGTATTTT. It codes for CASRYSGGSTDTQYF.

The rearrangement joins TRBV25-1 to TRBJ1-1, with 8 bases identical to TRBD1. The CDR3 is made up of 16 amino acids. The ends lost 2 bases at V and 1 base at J; junction bases unmatched: 6. Germline V gene data show CDR1 as MGHDK and CDR2 as SYGVNS. The CDR3 reads CASSEQGAPTNTEAFF. Here the CDR3 DNA reads TGTGCCAGCAGTGAACAGGGGGCCCCTACGAACACTGAAGCTTTCTTT.

The chain joins TRBV5-1 to TRBJ1-3; D not resolved. This CDR3 spans 15 amino acids. Trimming removed 3 bases at V and 2 bases at J, with 12 bases between. From germline, CDR1 is SGHRS and CDR2 YFSETQ. The CDR3 loop is CASSSTPGTGNTIYF. The CDR3 DNA sequence: TGCGCCAGCAGCTCTACCCCGGGGACTGGAAACACCATATATTTT.

Only one count was recorded for this clonotype. Relative to the germline gene, one junction end is altered; a read error may explain this. This chain links TRBV6-1 with TRBJ2-7; 8 bases align to TRBD1. The CDR3 contains 15 residues. Germline CDR1 MNHNS, CDR2 SASEGT. The DNA for the CDR3 is TGTGACAGCAGTGAGGGACAGGTGCTTTCCTACGAGCAGAACTTC. It yields the protein CDSSEGQVLSYEQNF.

This clonotype was counted at least ten times. The chain recombines TRBV5-1 with TRBJ2-3, with D perhaps TRBD2 (5 bases). The CDR3 extends over 16 amino acids. V was shortened by 4 bases and J by 0 bases, with 15 bases between the two germline ends. Per the germline V gene, CDR1 is SGHRS and CDR2 is YFSETQ. DNA of the CDR3: TGCGCCAGCAGCGATCCGAGCGGAGCGAGCACAGATACGCAGTATTTT. Encoded protein: CASSDPSGASTDTQYF. The variable domain in full, with the rest retrieved from reference TRBV5-1 and TRBJ2-3, is KAGVTQTPRYLIKTRGQQVTLSCSPISGHRSVSWYQQTPGQGLQFLFEYFSETQRNKGNFPGRFSGRQFSNSRSEMNVSTLELGDSALYLCASSDPSGASTDTQYFGPGTRLTVL.